This TCR beta chain was documented in a study of blood T cell repertoires in COVID-19. Study summary: COVID-19 samples from acute and convalescent phases originated in the United States, Italy and Spain.

Study processing details: Amplified reference gene primers provided the basis for estimating nucleated cell counts. Clones were sequenced by immunoSEQ multiplex PCR, and TCRdb holds only the in-frame ones, with some missing. The D gene and trimming were derived from the DNA, and the V and J assignments and clone size from that table. This table holds about 180,000 clones, around 84% found once. The CDR3 extends over 16 amino acids. V lost 5 bases, J lost 0 bases, and 7 bases stayed unmatched. The V gene's germline CDR1 is LNHDA and CDR2 SQIVND (reference sequence). The sample was peripheral blood. The sequence was obtained from a man in his fifties with active or convalescent COVID-19. This rearrangement joins TRBV19 to TRBJ2-1, with TRBD1 matching over 7 bases. CDR3: CASSSRQGTSYNEQFF. In nucleotides, the CDR3 is TGTGCCAGTAGTTCTAGACAGGGAACCTCCTACAATGAGCAGTTCTTC. Based on the CDR3 plus reference TRBV19 and TRBJ2-1, the full variable domain is DGGITQSPKYLFRKEGQNVTLSCEQNLNHDAMYWYRQDPGQGLRLIYYSQIVNDFQKGDIAEGYSVSREKKESFPLTVTSAQKNPTAFYLCASSSRQGTSYNEQFFGPGTRLTVL.